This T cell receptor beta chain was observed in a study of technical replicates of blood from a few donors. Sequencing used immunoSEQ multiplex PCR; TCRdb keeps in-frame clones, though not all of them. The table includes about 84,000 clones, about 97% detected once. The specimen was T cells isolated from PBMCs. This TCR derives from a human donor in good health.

CDR3 protein: CASRLRADYGYTF. The CDR3 DNA is TGTGCCAGCAGGTTGAGGGCCGACTATGGCTACACCTTC. V and J are TRBV6-5 and TRBJ1-2; unclear D gene. CDR1 and CDR2 (germline): MNHEY, SVGAGI. Trimming took 6 bases from V and 3 from J, leaving 11 bases between them. The CDR3 is 13 amino acids.